This record concerns one TCR beta chain sequence. 60 Vbeta and 13 Jbeta primers were used in PCR. The assay was immunoSEQ multiplex PCR, and TCRdb's table has in-frame clones only and misses some. The repertoire holds 200,000 or so clones, with around 75% as singletons. The record originates from a study of cytomegalovirus exposure and HLA in healthy donors. There are 15 residues in the CDR3. Germline CDR1 is MNHEY and CDR2 is SVGAGI. Losses at the gene ends were 0 bases for V and 5 bases for J; bases not matched to a gene: 4. The sequencing input was PBMCs. V is TRBV6-5 and J is TRBJ2-5, with TRBD1 matching 9 bases. This clonotype originated in a male donor in good health and CMV-seropositive. CDR3 DNA: TGTGCCAGCAGTTACTCCCTCGGACAGGGGGAGACCCAGTACTTC. Protein sequence: CASSYSLGQGETQYF.